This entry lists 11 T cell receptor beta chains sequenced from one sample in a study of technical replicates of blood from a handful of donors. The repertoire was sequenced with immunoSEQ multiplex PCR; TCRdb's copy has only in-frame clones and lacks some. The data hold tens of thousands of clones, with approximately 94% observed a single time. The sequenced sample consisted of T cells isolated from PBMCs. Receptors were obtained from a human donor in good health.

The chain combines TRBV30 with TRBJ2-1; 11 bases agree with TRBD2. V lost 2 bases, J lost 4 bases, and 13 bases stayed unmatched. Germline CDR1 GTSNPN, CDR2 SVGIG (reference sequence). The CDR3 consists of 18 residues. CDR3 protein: CAWSSASGRLLPYNEQFF. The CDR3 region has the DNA TGTGCCTGGAGTAGCGCTAGCGGGAGGCTATTACCTTACAATGAGCAGTTCTTC.

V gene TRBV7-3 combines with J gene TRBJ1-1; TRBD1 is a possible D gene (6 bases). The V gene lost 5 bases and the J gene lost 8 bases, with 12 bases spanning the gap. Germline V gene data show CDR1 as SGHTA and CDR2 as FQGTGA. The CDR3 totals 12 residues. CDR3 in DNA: TGTGCCAGCAGCCCAGGGGCAGGGGAAGCTTTCTTT. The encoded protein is CASSPGAGEAFF.

CDR3 sequence reads: CASSSGGEQYF. CDR3 DNA: TGTGCCAGCAGCTCAGGGGGCGAGCAGTACTTC. The chain recombines TRBV7-9 with TRBJ2-7; 7 nucleotides match TRBD1. Trimming at V came to 4 bases and at J to 6 bases, leaving 0 bases not matched to a gene. The CDR3 runs 11 residues. CDR1 is SEHNR, CDR2 FQNEAQ, per germline (reference sequence).

CDR3 amino acids: CASGLTRDRVLGTDTQYF. CDR3 nucleotide sequence: TGTGCTAGTGGTTTGACCCGGGACAGGGTATTAGGCACAGATACGCAGTATTTT. The chain is built from TRBV12-5 and TRBJ2-3; 9 bases line up with TRBD1. Germline CDR1 LGHNT, CDR2 FRNRAP. V trimming: 2 bases; J trimming: 1 base; junction bases outside the gene matches: 10. This CDR3 has 18 residues. Full variable domain (missing parts from reference TRBV12-5 and TRBJ2-3): DARVTQTPRHKVTEMGQEVTMRCQPILGHNTVFWYRQTMMQGLELLAYFRNRAPLDDSGMPKDRFSAEMPDATLATLKIQPSEPRDSAVYFCASGLTRDRVLGTDTQYFGPGTRLTVL.

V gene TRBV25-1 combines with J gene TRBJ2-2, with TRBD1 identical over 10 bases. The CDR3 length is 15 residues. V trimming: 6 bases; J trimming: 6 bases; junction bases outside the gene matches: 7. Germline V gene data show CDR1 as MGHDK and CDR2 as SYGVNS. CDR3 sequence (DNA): TGTGCCAGCAGATCCAGGGACAGGGGCTCCGGGGAGCTGTTTTTT. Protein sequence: CASRSRDRGSGELFF.

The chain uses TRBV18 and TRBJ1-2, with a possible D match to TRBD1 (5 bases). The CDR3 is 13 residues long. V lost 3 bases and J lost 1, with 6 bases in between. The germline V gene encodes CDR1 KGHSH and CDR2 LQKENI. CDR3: CASSPQGNYGYTF. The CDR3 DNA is TGTGCCAGCTCACCCCAGGGTAACTATGGCTACACCTTC.

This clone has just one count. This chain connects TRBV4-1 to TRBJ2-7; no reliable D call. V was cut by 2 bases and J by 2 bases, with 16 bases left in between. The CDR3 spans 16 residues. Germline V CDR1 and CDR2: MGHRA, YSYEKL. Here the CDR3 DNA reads TGCGCCAGCAGCCAATTTGTGATGGGCCGAACCTACGAGCAGTACTTC. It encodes CASSQFVMGRTYEQYF.

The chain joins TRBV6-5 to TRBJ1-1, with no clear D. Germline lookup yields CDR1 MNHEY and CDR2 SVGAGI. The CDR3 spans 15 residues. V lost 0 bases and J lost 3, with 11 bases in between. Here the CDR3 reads CASSYSTTADTEAFF. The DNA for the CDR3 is TGTGCCAGCAGTTACTCGACGACGGCGGACACTGAAGCTTTCTTT.

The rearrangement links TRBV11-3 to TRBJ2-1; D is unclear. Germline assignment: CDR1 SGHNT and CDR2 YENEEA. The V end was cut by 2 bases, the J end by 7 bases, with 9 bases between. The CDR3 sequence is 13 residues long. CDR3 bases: TGTGCCAGCAGCTTATATGGAGTGAATGAGCAGTTCTTC. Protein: CASSLYGVNEQFF.

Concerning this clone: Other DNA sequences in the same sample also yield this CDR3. The CDR3 spells CASSLQGGTEAFF. Written as DNA, the CDR3 is TGTGCCAGCAGCTTACAGGGAGGCACTGAAGCTTTCTTT. The gene calls are TRBV7-3 and TRBJ1-1, with D possibly being TRBD1 (5 bases). The germline V gene has CDR1 SGHTA and CDR2 FQGTGA. The CDR3 covers 13 residues. V dropped 2 bases and J dropped 4 bases, with 8 bases sitting between them. The whole variable domain, filled in from reference TRBV7-3 and TRBJ1-1, reads GAGVSQTPSNKVTEKGKYVELRCDPISGHTALYWYRQSLGQGPEFLIYFQGTGAADDSGLPNDRFFAVRPEGSVSTLKIQRTERGDSAVYLCASSLQGGTEAFFGQGTRLTVV.

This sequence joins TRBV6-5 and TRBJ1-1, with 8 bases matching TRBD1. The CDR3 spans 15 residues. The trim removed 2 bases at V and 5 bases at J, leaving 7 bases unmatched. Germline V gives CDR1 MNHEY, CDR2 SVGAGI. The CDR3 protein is CASSYQGAMGTEAFF. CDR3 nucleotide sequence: TGTGCCAGCAGTTACCAGGGGGCGATGGGGACTGAAGCTTTCTTT.